This TCR beta chain was captured by sequencing in a study of cytomegalovirus exposure and HLA in healthy donors. V was cut by 0 bases and J by 2 bases, with 11 bases left in between. The CDR3 covers 15 residues. Germline V gives CDR1 SGHRS, CDR2 YFSETQ. The PCR contained 60 Vbeta and 13 Jbeta primers. Clones were sequenced by immunoSEQ multiplex PCR, and TCRdb holds only the in-frame ones, with some missing. The data contain roughly 99,000 clones, around 72% of them seen just once; the ten biggest clones take up about 14%. This TCR was sampled from a woman in her forties in good health and CMV-seropositive. V is TRBV5-1 and J is TRBJ1-1; D remains ambiguous. Sequencing was performed on PBMCs. CDR3 DNA: TGCGCCAGCAGCTTGGAACAGCAAGCAAACACTGAAGCTTTCTTT. It yields the protein CASSLEQQANTEAFF.